One T cell receptor beta chain is described in this entry. CDR1 is LGHNA and CDR2 is YNFKEQ in the germline V gene. CDR3 length equals 12 residues. Trimming took off 4 bases at V and 6 bases at J, with 7 bases between the two ends. The entry originates in a study of blood T cell repertoires in COVID-19. Sequencing was performed with immunoSEQ multiplex PCR; in TCRdb, only in-frame clones are kept and a portion is missing. The sample holds approximately 220,000 clones; around 86% are singletons and the top ten take about 4.1%. Material for sequencing was peripheral blood. The TCR sequence derives from a man aged 50-60 years with acute or convalescent COVID-19. The chain couples TRBV4-2 to TRBJ2-1, with D perhaps TRBD1 (5 bases). CDR3: CASSPDSNEQFF. Written as DNA, the CDR3 is TGTGCCAGCAGCCCCGACAGCAATGAGCAGTTCTTC.